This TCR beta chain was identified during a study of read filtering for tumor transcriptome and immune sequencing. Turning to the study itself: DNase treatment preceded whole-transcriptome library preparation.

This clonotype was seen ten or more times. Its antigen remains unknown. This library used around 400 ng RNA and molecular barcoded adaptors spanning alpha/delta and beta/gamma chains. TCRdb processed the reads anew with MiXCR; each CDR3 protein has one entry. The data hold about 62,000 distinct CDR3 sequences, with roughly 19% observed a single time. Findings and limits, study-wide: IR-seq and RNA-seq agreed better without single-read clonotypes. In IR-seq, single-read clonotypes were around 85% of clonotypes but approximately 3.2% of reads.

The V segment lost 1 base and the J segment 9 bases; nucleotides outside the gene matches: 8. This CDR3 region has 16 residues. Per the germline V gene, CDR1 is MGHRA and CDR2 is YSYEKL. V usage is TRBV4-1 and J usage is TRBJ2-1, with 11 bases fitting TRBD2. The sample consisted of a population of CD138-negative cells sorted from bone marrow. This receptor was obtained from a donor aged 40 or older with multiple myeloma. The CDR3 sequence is CASSQVSGRGAIEQFF. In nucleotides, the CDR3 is TGCGCCAGCAGCCAAGTTAGCGGGAGGGGTGCAATTGAGCAGTTCTTC.